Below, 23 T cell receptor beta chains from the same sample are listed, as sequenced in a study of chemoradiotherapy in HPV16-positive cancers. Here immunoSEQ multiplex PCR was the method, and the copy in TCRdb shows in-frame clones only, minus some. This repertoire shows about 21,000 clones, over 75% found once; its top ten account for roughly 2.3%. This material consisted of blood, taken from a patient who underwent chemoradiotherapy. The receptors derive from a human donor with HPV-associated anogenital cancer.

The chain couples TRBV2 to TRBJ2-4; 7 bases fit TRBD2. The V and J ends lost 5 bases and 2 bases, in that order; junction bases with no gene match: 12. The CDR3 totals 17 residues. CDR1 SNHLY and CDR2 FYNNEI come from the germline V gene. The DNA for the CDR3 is TGTGCCAGCAGTACTCTGGGCGGGAGAGGGTCCAAAAACATTCAGTACTTC. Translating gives CASSTLGGRGSKNIQYF.

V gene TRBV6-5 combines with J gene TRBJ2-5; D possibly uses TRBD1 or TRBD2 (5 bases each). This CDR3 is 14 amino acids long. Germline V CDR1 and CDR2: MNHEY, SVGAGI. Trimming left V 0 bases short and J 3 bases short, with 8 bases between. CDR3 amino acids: CASSYSRGEETQYF. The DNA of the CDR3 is TGTGCCAGCAGTTACTCGAGAGGGGAAGAGACCCAGTACTTC.

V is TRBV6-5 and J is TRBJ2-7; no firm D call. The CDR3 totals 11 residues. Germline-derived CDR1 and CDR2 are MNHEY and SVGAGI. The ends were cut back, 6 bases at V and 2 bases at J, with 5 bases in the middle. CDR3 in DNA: TGTGCCAGCAGCGCGGCCTACGAGCAGTACTTC. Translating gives CASSAAYEQYF.

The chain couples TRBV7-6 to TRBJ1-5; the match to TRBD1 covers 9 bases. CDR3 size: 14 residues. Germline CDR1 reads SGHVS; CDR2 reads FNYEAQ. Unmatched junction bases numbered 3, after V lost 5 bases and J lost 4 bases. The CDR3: CASSTGQGNQPQHF. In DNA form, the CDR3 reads TGTGCCAGCAGCACAGGACAGGGGAATCAGCCCCAGCATTTT.

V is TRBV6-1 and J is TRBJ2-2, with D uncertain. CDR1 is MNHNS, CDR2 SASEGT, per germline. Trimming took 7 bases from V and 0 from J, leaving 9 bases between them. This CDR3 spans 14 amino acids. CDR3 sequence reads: CASTERTNTGELFF. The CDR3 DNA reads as TGTGCCAGCACCGAACGGACGAACACCGGGGAGCTGTTTTTT.

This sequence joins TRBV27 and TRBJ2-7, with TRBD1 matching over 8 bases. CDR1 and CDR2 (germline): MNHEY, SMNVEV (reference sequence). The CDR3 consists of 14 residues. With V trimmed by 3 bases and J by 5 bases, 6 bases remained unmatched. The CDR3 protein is CASSLDRASHEQYF. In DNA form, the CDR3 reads TGTGCCAGCAGTTTGGACAGGGCATCCCACGAGCAGTACTTC.

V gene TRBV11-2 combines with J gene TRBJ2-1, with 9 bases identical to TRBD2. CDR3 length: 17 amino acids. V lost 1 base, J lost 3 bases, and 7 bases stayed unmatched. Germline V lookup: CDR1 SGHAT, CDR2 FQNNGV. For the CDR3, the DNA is TGTGCCAGCAGCTTAGGGCAGACTAGCGGACTCTACAATGAGCAGTTCTTC. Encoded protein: CASSLGQTSGLYNEQFF.

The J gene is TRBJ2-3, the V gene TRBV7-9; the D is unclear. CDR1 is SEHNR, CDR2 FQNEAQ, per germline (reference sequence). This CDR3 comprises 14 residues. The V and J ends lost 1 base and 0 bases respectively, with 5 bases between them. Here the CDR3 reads CASSLGLSTDTQYF. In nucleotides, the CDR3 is TGTGCCAGCAGCTTAGGACTCAGCACAGATACGCAGTATTTT.

CDR3 amino acids: CATSRDLETQYF. The CDR3 DNA sequence: TGTGCCACCAGCAGAGATCTAGAGACCCAGTACTTC. The chain uses TRBV15 and TRBJ2-5, with no clear D. V lost 0 bases and J 4 bases, leaving 3 bases between the germline ends. Germline V gives CDR1 LNHNV, CDR2 YYDKDF (reference sequence). CDR3 length: 12 amino acids. Filled out from reference TRBV15 and TRBJ2-5, the complete variable domain reads DAMVIQNPRYQVTQFGKPVTLSCSQTLNHNVMYWYQQKSSQAPKLLFHYYDKDFNNEADTPDNFQSRRPNTSFCFLDIRSPGLGDTAMYLCATSRDLETQYFGPGTRLLVL.

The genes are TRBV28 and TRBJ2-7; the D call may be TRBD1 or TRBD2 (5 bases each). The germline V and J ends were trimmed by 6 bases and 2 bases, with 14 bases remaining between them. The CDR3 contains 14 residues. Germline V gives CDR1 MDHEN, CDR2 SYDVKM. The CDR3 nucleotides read TGTGCCAGCAGGCAAGGGACGGAAACCTACGAGCAGTACTTC. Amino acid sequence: CASRQGTETYEQYF.

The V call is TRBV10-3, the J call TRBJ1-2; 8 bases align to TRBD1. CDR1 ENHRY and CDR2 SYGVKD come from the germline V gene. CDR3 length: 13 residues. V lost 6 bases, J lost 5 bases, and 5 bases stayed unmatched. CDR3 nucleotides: TGTGCCATCAGCCGACAGGGGATGTATGGCTACACCTTC. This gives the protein CAISRQGMYGYTF.

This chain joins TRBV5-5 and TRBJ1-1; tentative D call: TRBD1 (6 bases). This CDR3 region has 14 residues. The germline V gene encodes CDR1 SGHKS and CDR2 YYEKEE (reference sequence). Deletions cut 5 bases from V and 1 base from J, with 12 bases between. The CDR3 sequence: CASSHVTGNTEAFF. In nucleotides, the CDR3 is TGTGCCAGCAGTCATGTGACAGGGAACACTGAAGCTTTCTTT.

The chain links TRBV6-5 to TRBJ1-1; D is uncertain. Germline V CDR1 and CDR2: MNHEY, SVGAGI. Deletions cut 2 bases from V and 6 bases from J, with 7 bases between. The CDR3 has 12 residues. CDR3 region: CASSYPPSEAFF. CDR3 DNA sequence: TGTGCCAGCAGTTACCCCCCCTCTGAAGCTTTCTTT.

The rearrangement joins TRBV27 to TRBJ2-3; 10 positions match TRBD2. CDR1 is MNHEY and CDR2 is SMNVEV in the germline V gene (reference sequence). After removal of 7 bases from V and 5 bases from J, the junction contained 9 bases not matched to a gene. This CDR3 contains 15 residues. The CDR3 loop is CASTPGLARLDTQYF. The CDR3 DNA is TGTGCCAGCACGCCGGGACTAGCGCGTTTAGATACGCAGTATTTT.

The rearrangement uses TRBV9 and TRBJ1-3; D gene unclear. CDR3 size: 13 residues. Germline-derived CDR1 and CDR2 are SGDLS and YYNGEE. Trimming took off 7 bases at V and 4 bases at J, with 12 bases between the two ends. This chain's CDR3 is CASGEYGGNTIYF. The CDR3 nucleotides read TGTGCCAGCGGTGAGTACGGCGGAAACACCATATATTTT.

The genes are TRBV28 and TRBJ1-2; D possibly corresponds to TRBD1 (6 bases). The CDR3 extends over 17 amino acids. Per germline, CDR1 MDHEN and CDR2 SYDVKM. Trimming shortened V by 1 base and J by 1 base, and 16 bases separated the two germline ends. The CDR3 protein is CASSLFVGDTHNYGYTF. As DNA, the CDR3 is TGTGCCAGCAGTTTATTCGTTGGGGACACCCATAACTATGGCTACACCTTC.

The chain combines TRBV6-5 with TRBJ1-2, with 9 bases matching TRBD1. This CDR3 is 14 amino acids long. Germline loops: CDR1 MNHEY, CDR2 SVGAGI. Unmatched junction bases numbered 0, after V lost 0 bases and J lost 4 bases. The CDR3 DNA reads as TGTGCCAGCAGTTACTCGACAGGGGGCTATGGCTACACCTTC. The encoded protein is CASSYSTGGYGYTF.

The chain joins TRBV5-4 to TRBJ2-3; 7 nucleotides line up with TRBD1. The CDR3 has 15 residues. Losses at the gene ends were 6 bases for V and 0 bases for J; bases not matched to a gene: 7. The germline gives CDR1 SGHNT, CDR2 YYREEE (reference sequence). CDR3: CASTDLGQSTDTQYF. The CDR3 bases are TGTGCCAGCACTGACTTGGGACAGAGCACAGATACGCAGTATTTT.

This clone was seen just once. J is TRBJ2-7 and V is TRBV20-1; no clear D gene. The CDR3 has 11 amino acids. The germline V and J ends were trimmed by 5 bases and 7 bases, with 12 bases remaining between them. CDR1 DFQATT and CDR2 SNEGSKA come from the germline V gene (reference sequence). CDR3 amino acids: CSAGVLGEQYF. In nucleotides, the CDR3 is TGCAGTGCTGGTGTCTTGGGAGAGCAGTACTTC.

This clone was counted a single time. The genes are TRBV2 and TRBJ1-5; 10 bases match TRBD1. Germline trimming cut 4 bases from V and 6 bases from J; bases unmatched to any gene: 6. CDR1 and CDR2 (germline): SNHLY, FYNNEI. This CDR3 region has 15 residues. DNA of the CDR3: TGTGCCAGCAGTGGCCGGACAGGGGGTCTTCAGCCCCAGCATTTT. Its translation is CASSGRTGGLQPQHF.

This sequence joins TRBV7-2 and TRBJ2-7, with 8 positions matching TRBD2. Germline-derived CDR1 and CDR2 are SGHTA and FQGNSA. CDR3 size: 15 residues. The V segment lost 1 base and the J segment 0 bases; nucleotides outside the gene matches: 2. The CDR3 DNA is TGTGCCAGCAGCTTAGAGCGGGGGTTCTCCTACGAGCAGTACTTC. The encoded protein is CASSLERGFSYEQYF.

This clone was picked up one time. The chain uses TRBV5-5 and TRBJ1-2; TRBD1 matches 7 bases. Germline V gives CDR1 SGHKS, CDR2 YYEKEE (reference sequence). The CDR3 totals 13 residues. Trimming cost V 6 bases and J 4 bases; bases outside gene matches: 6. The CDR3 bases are TGTGCCAGCACCGATAGACAGGGCTATGGCTACACCTTC. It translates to CASTDRQGYGYTF.

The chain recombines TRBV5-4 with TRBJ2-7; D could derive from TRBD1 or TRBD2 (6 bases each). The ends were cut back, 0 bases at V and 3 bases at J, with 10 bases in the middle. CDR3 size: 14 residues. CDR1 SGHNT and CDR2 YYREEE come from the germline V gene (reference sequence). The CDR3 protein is CASSLVGGGYEQYF. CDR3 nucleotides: TGTGCCAGCAGCTTGGTCGGGGGCGGCTACGAGCAGTACTTC. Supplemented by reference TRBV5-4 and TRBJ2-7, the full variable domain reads ETGVTQSPTHLIKTRGQQVTLRCSSQSGHNTVSWYQQALGQGPQFIFQYYREEENGRGNFPPRFSGLQFPNYSSELNVNALELDDSALYLCASSLVGGGYEQYFGPGTRLTVT.